This TCR beta chain was found in a study of cytomegalovirus exposure and HLA in healthy donors. Study-wide results and limits: Specific recognition of CMV antigens was confirmed in vitro for a few chains (all CMV-associated). It was reportedly the case that the classifier diagnosed cytomegalovirus status with high specificity and sensitivity.

This CDR3 has 14 residues. Germline CDR1 is LGHNT and CDR2 is FRNRAP. The V gene lost 1 base and the J gene lost 0 bases, with 4 bases spanning the gap. A note on this clone: What it recognizes is unknown.

Using immunoSEQ multiplex PCR, the repertoire was profiled, and TCRdb retains in-frame clones only, with some absent. The sample carries about 110,000 clones, about 85% recorded once. Donors came from a validation cohort of fewer than 150 subjects, distinct from the first 666-subject cohort. The source is a woman aged 18-30 years in good health and CMV-seronegative. This sequence joins TRBV12-5 and TRBJ1-5; D gene ambiguous. What was sequenced was PBMCs. The CDR3: CASGLDGSNQPQHF. CDR3 in DNA: TGTGCTAGTGGTTTGGACGGTAGCAATCAGCCCCAGCATTTT.